A single TCR beta chain is shown here with its context. Its antigen is not known. This sample is part of a study of cytomegalovirus exposure and HLA in healthy donors. Notes on the study in general: By a later analysis, the bulk of CMV-associated TCR beta chains appeared HLA-restricted. Earlier analysis yielded a pattern in which most TCR beta V segments were productive about 90% or about 30% of the time.

It was with 60 Vbeta and 13 Jbeta primers that the PCR ran. Sequencing used immunoSEQ multiplex PCR; TCRdb keeps in-frame clones, though not all of them. The sample yields some 110,000 clones, around 64% seen once. V was cut by 5 bases and J by 2 bases, with 9 bases left in between. The CDR3 sequence is 13 residues long. Germline V lookup: CDR1 MNHEY, CDR2 SMNVEV (reference sequence). The chain has TRBV27 and TRBJ1-1, with a weak D call TRBD1 (6 bases). This sequence was found in a man in his thirties or forties in good health and CMV-seropositive. The sequencing input was PBMCs. The CDR3 is CASSVGHNTEAFF. The CDR3 bases are TGTGCCAGCAGTGTGGGACATAACACTGAAGCTTTCTTT.